The 9 T cell receptor beta chains below come from one sample, sequenced in a study of T-cell reconstitution after alpha-beta-depleted transplantation in children. The authors prepared the TCRbeta library with unique molecular identifiers. Each CDR3 protein gets one entry after TCRdb re-called the PCR reads with MiXCR. The sample lists more than 500,000 distinct CDR3 sequences; about an eighth were seen once. The sample was PBMCs, mostly from graft donor cells, taken 180 days after TCRalphabeta/CD19-depleted stem cell transplant. These receptors were collected from a female patient aged 2-10 years who had a stem cell transplant for aplastic anemia, so the T cells may come from the graft donor.

This clonotype was picked up a small number of times. This rearrangement joins TRBV7-2 to TRBJ2-3; TRBD2 matches at 12 bases. V was clipped by 5 bases and J by 2 bases; unmatched bases: 5. The CDR3 covers 16 residues. Germline V gene data show CDR1 as SGHTA and CDR2 as FQGNSA. The DNA for the CDR3 is TGTGCCAGCAGCCCCCTAGCGGGAGGGACCACAGATACGCAGTATTTT. Residues: CASSPLAGGTTDTQYF.

CDR3 sequence: CASRSMGNQPQHF. CDR3 sequence (DNA): TGTGCCAGCAGATCAATGGGCAATCAGCCCCAGCATTTT. The chain has TRBV27 and TRBJ1-5; D unresolved. The germline CDR1 and CDR2 sequences are MNHEY and SMNVEV (reference sequence). The CDR3 contains 13 residues. The V end was cut by 6 bases, the J end by 2 bases, with 8 bases between.

This clonotype appeared a few times. One junction end does not reproduce the germline sequence, and a read error may be involved. V and J are TRBV20-1 and TRBJ1-1, with D uncertain. This CDR3 has 9 residues. Germline lookup yields CDR1 DFQATT and CDR2 SNEGSKA (reference sequence). The DNA for the CDR3 is TGCAGTGCTAGCCACCGGAGGACCTTT. It codes for CSASHRRTF.

The rearrangement joins TRBV18 to TRBJ2-1; 7 bases map to TRBD2. The junction had 11 bases not matched to a gene; V was cut back by 3 bases and J by 15 bases. The CDR3 has 13 residues. CDR1 KGHSH and CDR2 LQKENI come from the germline V gene. For the CDR3, the DNA is TGTGCCAGCTCACCCAACGGGGCGGGAGACCTGTTCTTC. It is translated as CASSPNGAGDLFF. The full variable domain, completed using reference TRBV18 and TRBJ2-1, is NAGVMQNPRHLVRRRGQEARLRCSPMKGHSHVYWYRQLPEEGLKFMVYLQKENIIDESGMPKERFSAEFPKEGPSILRIQQVVRGDSAAYFCASSPNGAGDLFFGPGTRLTVL.

Only one count was recorded for this clonotype. A read error may explain this, as a much larger clone is one base away. The chain uses TRBV25-1 and TRBJ1-2; no reliable D call. The CDR3 runs 15 residues. Germline V gives CDR1 MGHDK, CDR2 SYGVNS. CDR3 sequence: CAGSATYEALGGYTF. CDR3 sequence (DNA): TGTGCCGGCAGTGCTACTTATGAGGCCCTGGGGGGCTACACCTTC.

The CDR3, as DNA: TGTGCCAGCTCACCCGGAACAGGGAGGGGAGGAGATACGCAGTATTTT. As protein: CASSPGTGRGGDTQYF. The chain carries TRBV18 and TRBJ2-3; TRBD2 is a possible D gene (7 bases). Germline lookup yields CDR1 KGHSH and CDR2 LQKENI. Between the trimmed V and J ends, which lost 3 bases and 5 bases, there was a span of 18 bases. The CDR3 consists of 16 residues.

The sample holds a few counts of this clonotype. The chain has TRBV21-1 and TRBJ2-4; the table calls TRBD2, which could not be checked here. TRBV21-1 is a pseudogene locus. The CDR3 has 15 residues. The CDR3 loop is CASSRGGTAKNIQYF. In DNA, the CDR3 is TGTGCCAGCAGCCGGGGGGGGACAGCCAAAAACATTCAGTACTTC.

The chain couples TRBV6-5 to TRBJ1-6; perhaps TRBD1 as D (5 bases). The CDR3 has 14 amino acids. CDR1 is MNHEY and CDR2 is SVGAGI in the germline V gene. The V end was cut by 0 bases, the J end by 7 bases, with 7 bases between. CDR3 amino acids: CASSYSSGNSPLHF. CDR3 coding DNA: TGTGCCAGCAGTTACTCGTCAGGGAATTCACCCCTCCACTTT.

The chain's CDR3 is CAWADQRGISGNTIYF. The CDR3 coding sequence is TGTGCCTGGGCAGACCAAAGGGGGATTTCTGGAAACACCATATATTTT. The rearrangement joins TRBV30 to TRBJ1-3; a possible D gene is TRBD1 (6 bases). CDR1 and CDR2 (germline): GTSNPN, SVGIG (reference sequence). V shed 5 bases and J shed 1 base, with 18 bases lying between them. The CDR3 is 16 amino acids.